This passage covers 5 T cell receptor beta chains from one sample sequenced in a study of breast tumors, draining lymph nodes, adjacent tissues. Axillary draining lymph nodes of breast cancer patients supplied the node samples. TCRdb reanalysed the multiplex PCR reads using MiXCR and keeps one entry per CDR3 protein. The sample shows under 250,000 distinct CDR3 sequences, less than 40% of them seen only once. Sequencing was carried out using axillary lymph node tissue. All receptors come from a female donor with breast cancer. Some clones in this sample may be carry-over from other donors' samples.

This clonotype has at least ten counts. The chain links TRBV29-1 to TRBJ2-2, with unresolved D. With 7 bases removed from V and 0 bases from J, the gap between germline ends came to 9 bases. This CDR3 contains 13 residues. CDR1 SQVTM and CDR2 ANQGSEA come from the germline V gene. CDR3 residues: CSARGPNTGELFF. The CDR3 bases are TGCAGCGCTCGCGGCCCGAACACCGGGGAGCTGTTTTTT.

This clonotype was detected a few times. The rearrangement joins TRBV29-1 to TRBJ2-7; 8 bases align to TRBD1. The CDR3 has 15 amino acids. The germline CDR1 and CDR2 sequences are SQVTM and ANQGSEA. The V gene end was trimmed by 6 bases and the J gene end by 6 bases; junction bases not matched to a gene: 16. The CDR3 DNA follows: TGCAGCGTGACTAGACAGGGGAATATTGTCGGCGAGCAGTACTTC. Translation: CSVTRQGNIVGEQYF.

This clonotype was found a few times. A much larger clone differs by one base, so this may be a read error. The chain employs TRBV12-3 or TRBV12-4 and TRBJ2-5, with D perhaps matching TRBD1 (6 bases). The CDR3 length is 14 residues. Trimming took off 3 bases at V and 4 bases at J, with 12 bases between the two ends. CDR3 region: CASSFSRGSETQYF. In nucleotides, the CDR3 is TGTGCCAGCAGTTTCTCCAGGGGATCAGAGACCCAGTACTTC.

The chain employs TRBV30 and TRBJ1-6, with D possibly matching TRBD1 (6 bases). CDR3 size: 14 residues. V was shortened by 0 bases and J by 7 bases, with 10 bases between the two germline ends. In germline, CDR1 is GTSNPN, CDR2 SVGIG (reference sequence). The CDR3 here is CAWSVTGSNSPLHF. The CDR3 bases are TGTGCCTGGAGTGTTACAGGGTCGAATTCACCCCTCCACTTT.

As for this clonotype: Being one base from a much bigger clone, this may be a read error. V and J are TRBV20-1 and TRBJ2-7; the match to TRBD2 covers 12 bases. CDR3 length: 14 residues. Germline trimming cut 1 base from V and 6 bases from J; bases unmatched to any gene: 4. From germline, CDR1 is DFQATT and CDR2 SNEGSKA (reference sequence). CDR3 sequence: CSARGLAGVAEQYF. In DNA form, the CDR3 reads TGCAGTGCTAGAGGACTAGCGGGAGTAGCCGAGCAGTACTTC.